This T cell receptor beta chain was retrieved from a study of cytomegalovirus exposure and HLA in healthy donors. 13 Jbeta primers and 60 Vbeta primers were used for the PCR. TCRdb keeps only in-frame clones here, not all; method: immunoSEQ multiplex PCR. The repertoire holds about 77,000 clones, with around 79% as singletons. Looked up from germline, CDR1 is SGHNT and CDR2 is YYREEE (reference sequence). The V and J ends lost 4 bases and 2 bases respectively, with 7 bases between them. This CDR3 spans 13 amino acids. This clone was counted a single time. This rearrangement joins TRBV5-4 to TRBJ2-1; D is undetermined. Sequencing used PBMCs. The TCR sequence derives from a man aged 40-55 years in good health and CMV-seronegative. The CDR3 coding sequence is TGTGCCAGCAGCCCGGGTCCCTACAATGAGCAGTTCTTC. Protein sequence: CASSPGPYNEQFF.